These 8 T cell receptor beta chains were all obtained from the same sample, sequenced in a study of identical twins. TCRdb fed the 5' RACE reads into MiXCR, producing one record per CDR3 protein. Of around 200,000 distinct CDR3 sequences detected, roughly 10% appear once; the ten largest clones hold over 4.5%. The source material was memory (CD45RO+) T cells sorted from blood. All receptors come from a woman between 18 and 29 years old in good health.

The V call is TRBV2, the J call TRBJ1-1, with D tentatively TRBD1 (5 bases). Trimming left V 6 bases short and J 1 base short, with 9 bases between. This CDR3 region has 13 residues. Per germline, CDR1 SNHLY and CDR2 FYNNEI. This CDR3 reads CASRGTENTEAFF. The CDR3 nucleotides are TGTGCCAGCAGAGGGACGGAGAACACTGAAGCTTTCTTT.

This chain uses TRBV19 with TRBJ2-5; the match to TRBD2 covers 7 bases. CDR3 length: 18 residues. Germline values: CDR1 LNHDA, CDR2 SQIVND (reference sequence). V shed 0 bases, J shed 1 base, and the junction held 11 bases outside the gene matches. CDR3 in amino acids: CASSIDRKGGLIQETQYF. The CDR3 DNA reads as TGTGCCAGTAGTATAGATAGGAAGGGAGGGCTGATCCAAGAGACCCAGTACTTC.

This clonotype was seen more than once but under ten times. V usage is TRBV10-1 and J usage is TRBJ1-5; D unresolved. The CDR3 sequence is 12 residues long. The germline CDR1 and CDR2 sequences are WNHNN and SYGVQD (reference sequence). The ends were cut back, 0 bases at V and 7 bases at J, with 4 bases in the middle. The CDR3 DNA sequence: TGCGCCAGCAGTGAGTCTTCCCAGCCCCAGCATTTT. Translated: CASSESSQPQHF.

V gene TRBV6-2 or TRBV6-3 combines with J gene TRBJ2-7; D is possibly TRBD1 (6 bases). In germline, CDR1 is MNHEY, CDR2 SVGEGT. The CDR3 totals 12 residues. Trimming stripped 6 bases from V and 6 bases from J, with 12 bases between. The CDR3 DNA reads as TGTGCCAGCAGCAACAGGGTAGCCGAGCAGTACTTC. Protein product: CASSNRVAEQYF.

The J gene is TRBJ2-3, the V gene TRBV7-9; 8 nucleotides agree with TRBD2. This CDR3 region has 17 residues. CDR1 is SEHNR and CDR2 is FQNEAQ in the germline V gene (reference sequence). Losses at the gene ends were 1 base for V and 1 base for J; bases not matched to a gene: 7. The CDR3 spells CASSLEQRGTRTDTQYF. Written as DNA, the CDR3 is TGTGCCAGCAGCTTAGAACAGCGGGGGACCCGCACAGATACGCAGTATTTT.

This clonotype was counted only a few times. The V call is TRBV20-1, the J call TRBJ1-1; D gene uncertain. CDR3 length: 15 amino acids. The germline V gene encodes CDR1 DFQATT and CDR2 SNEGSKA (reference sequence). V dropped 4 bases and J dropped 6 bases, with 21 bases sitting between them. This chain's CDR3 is CSAIGGITVFPEAFF. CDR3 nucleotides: TGCAGTGCTATAGGAGGGATTACTGTTTTTCCTGAAGCTTTCTTT.

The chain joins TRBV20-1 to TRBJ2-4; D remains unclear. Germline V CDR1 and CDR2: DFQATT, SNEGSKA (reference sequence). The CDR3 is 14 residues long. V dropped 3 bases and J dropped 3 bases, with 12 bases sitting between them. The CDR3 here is CSASLDLGKNIQYF. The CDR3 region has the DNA TGCAGTGCTAGCCTTGATTTGGGCAAAAACATTCAGTACTTC.

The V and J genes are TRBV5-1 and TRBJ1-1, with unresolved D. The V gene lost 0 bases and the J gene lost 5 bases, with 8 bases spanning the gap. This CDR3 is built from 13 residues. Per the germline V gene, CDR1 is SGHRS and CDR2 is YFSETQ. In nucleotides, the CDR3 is TGCGCCAGCAGCTTGGATCCGTATACTGAAGCTTTCTTT. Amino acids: CASSLDPYTEAFF.